The 19 T cell receptor beta chains below come from one sample, sequenced in a study of T cells after yellow fever vaccination. TCRdb recomputed calls from the 5' RACE reads with MiXCR, one row per CDR3 protein. This table has some 200,000 distinct CDR3 sequences, about 3% appearing once. The sample was CD4+ T cells sorted from PBMCs, taken 10 days after the yellow fever booster vaccination. These receptor sequences come from a man younger than 35 who received the YFV17D yellow fever vaccine.

This clonotype has a count of ten or more. The DNA for the CDR3 is TGTGCCAGCAGTTACCAGACACAGTCCAATGAGCAGTTCTTC. As protein: CASSYQTQSNEQFF. J is TRBJ2-1 and V is TRBV6-6; D not resolved. Germline CDR1 MNHNY, CDR2 SVGAGI (reference sequence). V lost 2 bases to trimming and J lost 6 bases, with 11 bases between them. The length of the CDR3 is 14 residues.

This clonotype showed up many times. This CDR3 reads CSGLGTGQTGELFF. Here the CDR3 DNA reads TGCAGCGGACTTGGGACCGGTCAAACCGGGGAGCTGTTTTTT. This rearrangement joins TRBV29-1 to TRBJ2-2, with D perhaps being TRBD1 or TRBD2 (5 bases each). CDR1 and CDR2 from the germline V gene are SQVTM and ANQGSEA. The CDR3 extends over 14 amino acids. Trimming removed 7 bases at V and 5 bases at J, with 17 bases between.

This clonotype was observed at least ten times. This chain links TRBV7-9 with TRBJ2-6; 8 nucleotides agree with TRBD1. Germline trimming cut 5 bases from V and 1 base from J; bases unmatched to any gene: 10. CDR3 length equals 18 residues. CDR1 is SEHNR and CDR2 is FQNEAQ in the germline V gene (reference sequence). CDR3 sequence: CASSQHGTGSSGANVLTF. The DNA for the CDR3 is TGTGCCAGCAGCCAACATGGGACAGGCTCTTCTGGGGCCAACGTCCTGACTTTC.

This clonotype appeared many times. The chain uses TRBV20-1 and TRBJ2-5, with D perhaps being TRBD1 or TRBD2 (5 bases each). V was shortened by 0 bases and J by 5 bases, with 16 bases between the two germline ends. The CDR3 consists of 15 residues. Germline V lookup: CDR1 DFQATT, CDR2 SNEGSKA (reference sequence). This CDR3 is CSARDSGTAVETQYF. The CDR3 DNA follows: TGCAGTGCTAGAGATTCCGGGACGGCCGTGGAGACCCAGTACTTC.

Ten or more counts support this clonotype. The chain recombines TRBV6-1 with TRBJ2-5; maybe TRBD2 (5 bases). This CDR3 is 15 amino acids long. V lost 3 bases to trimming and J lost 4 bases, with 15 bases between them. Germline V CDR1 and CDR2: MNHNS, SASEGT. Here the CDR3 DNA reads TGTGCCAGCAGTGACCTCCGGGGTGATGGAGAGACCCAGTACTTC. It yields the protein CASSDLRGDGETQYF.

Written as DNA, the CDR3 is TGCAGCGTTGAAGGGCTGAACACAGATACGCAGTATTTT. As protein: CSVEGLNTDTQYF. The V gene is TRBV29-1, the J gene TRBJ2-3; no reliable D call. The CDR3 sequence is 13 residues long. Germline values: CDR1 SQVTM, CDR2 ANQGSEA. V was pared by 1 base and J by 2 bases, with 7 bases between.

In this sample, this clonotype turned up many times. The J gene is TRBJ2-1, the V gene TRBV7-2; 9 bases line up with TRBD2. CDR1 and CDR2 from the germline V gene are SGHTA and FQGNSA. CDR3 length: 13 residues. The trim removed 5 bases at V and 8 bases at J, leaving 4 bases unmatched. The CDR3 coding sequence is TGTGCCAGCAGCCCCGGCGGGGGGGATGAGCAGTTCTTC. Protein sequence: CASSPGGGDEQFF.

This clonotype occurred a few times. This chain links TRBV7-2 with TRBJ1-5; D unclear. Trimming removed 3 bases from V and 6 bases from J, with 9 bases in between. This CDR3 has 13 residues. CDR1 is SGHTA, CDR2 FQGNSA, per germline. The CDR3 DNA reads as TGTGCCAGCAGCTTTCTCATGGGTCAGCCCCAGCATTTT. Encoded protein: CASSFLMGQPQHF.

This clonotype was recorded a few times. This chain connects TRBV24-1 to TRBJ2-5; TRBD1 agrees at 7 bases. The CDR3 loop spans 15 amino acids. The ends lost 4 bases at V and 2 bases at J; junction bases unmatched: 6. CDR1 is KGHDR, CDR2 SFDVKD, per germline. CDR3 bases: TGTGCCACCAGTGACCCCGGACAGGTTCAAGAGACCCAGTACTTC. It codes for CATSDPGQVQETQYF.

This clonotype was counted many times. The chain uses TRBV12-3 or TRBV12-4 and TRBJ2-1; maybe TRBD2 (6 bases). The CDR3 is 13 residues long. V shed 9 bases and J shed 5 bases, with 14 bases lying between them. CDR3 coding DNA: TGTGCCAGTACGGGGCGGGAAAACAATGAGCAGTTCTTC. Its translation is CASTGRENNEQFF.

In regard to this clonotype: The junction differs from germline at one of its ends, possibly a read error. The chain uses TRBV18 and TRBJ1-6; 12 bases map to TRBD1. This CDR3 region has 15 residues. Germline CDR1 reads KGHSH; CDR2 reads LQKENI. DNA for the CDR3: TGTGCCAACTCATCCGGGACAGGGGGCAATTCACCCCTCCACTTT. The encoded protein is CANSSGTGGNSPLHF.

This clonotype has at least ten counts. The CDR3 sequence is CASSPQASYNEQFF. The CDR3 region has the DNA TGTGCCAGCTCACCACAGGCCTCCTACAATGAGCAGTTCTTC. The V and J genes are TRBV18 and TRBJ2-1, with D unclear. The CDR3 has 14 amino acids. With 1 base removed from V and 0 bases from J, the gap between germline ends came to 4 bases. The germline V gene has CDR1 KGHSH and CDR2 LQKENI. Drawing the rest from reference TRBV18 and TRBJ2-1, the complete variable domain is NAGVMQNPRHLVRRRGQEARLRCSPMKGHSHVYWYRQLPEEGLKFMVYLQKENIIDESGMPKERFSAEFPKEGPSILRIQQVVRGDSAAYFCASSPQASYNEQFFGPGTRLTVL.

The chain couples TRBV2 to TRBJ2-3; D tentatively reads TRBD1 or TRBD2 (5 bases each). The CDR3 extends over 15 amino acids. Looked up from germline, CDR1 is SNHLY and CDR2 is FYNNEI. Trimming shortened V by 9 bases and J by 0 bases, and 16 bases separated the two germline ends. The CDR3 sequence is CASQGTVTSTDTQYF. The CDR3 DNA sequence: TGTGCCAGTCAAGGGACGGTTACTAGCACAGATACGCAGTATTTT. Full variable domain (remainder filled in from reference TRBV2 and TRBJ2-3): EPEVTQTPSHQVTQMGQEVILRCVPISNHLYFYWYRQILGQKVEFLVSFYNNEISEKSEIFDDQFSVERPDGSNFTLKIRSTKLEDSAMYFCASQGTVTSTDTQYFGPGTRLTVL.

This clonotype was detected many times. This rearrangement joins TRBV6-5 to TRBJ2-1, with 11 bases identical to TRBD1. Germline V gene data show CDR1 as MNHEY and CDR2 as SVGAGI. J gave up 6 bases and V 6 bases, and 1 base lay outside the gene matches. The CDR3 contains 13 residues. CDR3 coding DNA: TGTGCCAGCAGGGGACAGGGGGGCAATGAGCAGTTCTTC. Its protein product is CASRGQGGNEQFF.

This clonotype was detected ten times or more. This chain uses TRBV2 with TRBJ2-3, with 10 nucleotides matching TRBD2. CDR1 SNHLY and CDR2 FYNNEI come from the germline V gene. V lost 6 bases and J lost 0; bases outside the gene matches: 12. The CDR3 is 18 residues long. The DNA of the CDR3 is TGTGCCAGCAGGGGCCTTGAAGTAGCGGGGGGAAGCACAGATACGCAGTATTTT. Protein: CASRGLEVAGGSTDTQYF. The entire variable domain, with the rest obtained from reference TRBV2 and TRBJ2-3, is as follows: EPEVTQTPSHQVTQMGQEVILRCVPISNHLYFYWYRQILGQKVEFLVSFYNNEISEKSEIFDDQFSVERPDGSNFTLKIRSTKLEDSAMYFCASRGLEVAGGSTDTQYFGPGTRLTVL.

V gene TRBV6-1 combines with J gene TRBJ2-3; possibly TRBD1 for D (6 bases). CDR1 MNHNS and CDR2 SASEGT come from the germline V gene. V was cut by 9 bases and J by 10 bases, with 23 bases left in between. This CDR3 comprises 14 residues. The CDR3 region is CASSPRGSQGAQYF. CDR3 nucleotide sequence: TGTGCCAGTTCCCCGAGGGGGTCACAAGGTGCGCAGTATTTT.

The table lists this clonotype with a few counts. The chain is built from TRBV18 and TRBJ1-5, with D tentatively TRBD1 (6 bases). Looked up from germline, CDR1 is KGHSH and CDR2 is LQKENI. Trimming removed 3 bases from V and 5 bases from J, with 14 bases in between. The CDR3 runs 15 residues. CDR3 protein: CASSPPNKGDQPQHF. The CDR3 DNA reads as TGTGCCAGCTCACCCCCTAACAAGGGGGATCAGCCCCAGCATTTT.

This clonotype was detected only a few times. The chain links TRBV7-9 to TRBJ2-3; 10 bases fit TRBD2. CDR3 length equals 15 residues. Trimming removed 3 bases from V and 6 bases from J; junction bases left unmatched: 6. In germline, CDR1 is SEHNR, CDR2 FQNEAQ (reference sequence). The CDR3 protein is CASSFERGGRDTQYF. CDR3 DNA sequence: TGTGCCAGCAGCTTCGAGCGGGGGGGCCGGGATACGCAGTATTTT.

This clonotype was counted only a few times. The gene calls are TRBV4-3 and TRBJ2-3; 8 bases map to TRBD2. V dropped 1 base and J dropped 5; count of bases not matched to a gene: 5. The CDR3 has 15 amino acids. Germline-derived CDR1 and CDR2 are LGHNA and YSLEER. The CDR3: CASSQGAGVGDTQYF. DNA of the CDR3: TGCGCCAGCAGCCAAGGAGCGGGGGTGGGAGATACGCAGTATTTT.